The 26 T cell receptor beta chains below were found in one sample sequenced in a study of T cell changes during pregnancy in multiple sclerosis. Profiled with immunoSEQ multiplex PCR; TCRdb holds only in-frame clones, not every one. This table has roughly 38,000 clones, roughly 90% appearing once. Here the sequenced sample was peripheral blood, taken in the third trimester of pregnancy. The receptor source for this set is a female donor in good health, enrolled as a control in a pregnancy study.

V and J are TRBV28 and TRBJ2-3; no firm D call. V was pared by 2 bases and J by 7 bases, with 7 bases between. This CDR3 spans 12 amino acids. Germline V gene data show CDR1 as MDHEN and CDR2 as SYDVKM. The CDR3: CASSLGGNTQYF. The CDR3 coding sequence is TGTGCCAGCAGTTTAGGCGGAAATACGCAGTATTTT.

The chain uses TRBV5-4 and TRBJ2-3, with 8 bases lining up with TRBD2. CDR3 length: 16 amino acids. V lost 3 bases and J lost 4; bases outside the gene matches: 10. Looked up from germline, CDR1 is SGHNT and CDR2 is YYREEE (reference sequence). CDR3 region: CASSSGGAERPDTQYF. The CDR3 region has the DNA TGTGCCAGCAGCTCCGGGGGGGCCGAGCGTCCAGATACGCAGTATTTT.

The chain uses TRBV27 and TRBJ2-4, with D possibly matching TRBD1 (6 bases). The V end was cut by 4 bases, the J end by 2 bases, with 9 bases between. The germline V gene encodes CDR1 MNHEY and CDR2 SMNVEV (reference sequence). This CDR3 is 14 amino acids long. The CDR3 protein is CASSWDTSKNIQYF. DNA of the CDR3: TGTGCCAGCAGTTGGGACACATCCAAAAACATTCAGTACTTC.

This clone occurred once. This chain joins TRBV11-1 and TRBJ2-3; tentative D call: TRBD2 (6 bases). Deletions cut 4 bases from V and 1 base from J, with 18 bases between. The CDR3 extends over 17 amino acids. The germline V gene encodes CDR1 SGHAT and CDR2 FQDESV (reference sequence). The CDR3 nucleotides are TGTGCCAGCAGCTCTGGCGGAGGGGAGATAGGCACAGATACGCAGTATTTT. Its translation is CASSSGGGEIGTDTQYF. Full variable domain (rest looked up from reference TRBV11-1 and TRBJ2-3): EAEVAQSPRYKITEKSQAVAFWCDPISGHATLYWYRQILGQGPELLVQFQDESVVDDSQLPKDRFSAERLKGVDSTLKIQPAELGDSAMYLCASSSGGGEIGTDTQYFGPGTRLTVL.

This CDR3 is CASSPVQSGYEQYF. The DNA for the CDR3 is TGCGCCAGCAGCCCCGTGCAATCCGGCTACGAGCAGTACTTC. The chain links TRBV10-1 to TRBJ2-7; D is unclear. The CDR3 is 14 amino acids. The germline V gene encodes CDR1 WNHNN and CDR2 SYGVQD (reference sequence). V was clipped by 6 bases and J by 3 bases, with 15 bases between them.

The chain has TRBV4-3 and TRBJ2-7, with TRBD2 matching over 9 bases. This CDR3 spans 16 amino acids. Per the germline V gene, CDR1 is LGHNA and CDR2 is YSLEER. With 2 bases clipped from V and 4 bases from J, the junction kept 9 bases outside the gene matches. CDR3 nucleotides: TGCGCCAGCAGCCAAATAATAGGAAGCGGGGGGTACGAGCAGTACTTC. It codes for CASSQIIGSGGYEQYF.

The chain is built from TRBV7-9 and TRBJ2-1; 12 nucleotides agree with TRBD2. The CDR3 is 16 residues long. Germline-derived CDR1 and CDR2 are SEHNR and FQNEAQ (reference sequence). Germline trimming cut 2 bases from V and 8 bases from J; bases unmatched to any gene: 7. CDR3 sequence: CASSLRLAGEGDEQFF. In DNA, the CDR3 is TGTGCCAGCAGCTTACGACTAGCGGGGGAGGGCGATGAGCAGTTCTTC.

V and J are TRBV6-6 and TRBJ1-2; D possibly corresponds to TRBD1 (5 bases). V shed 6 bases and J shed 4 bases, with 21 bases lying between them. The germline CDR1 and CDR2 sequences are MNHNY and SVGAGI (reference sequence). The CDR3 consists of 16 residues. CDR3 bases: TGTGCCAGCAGGTCGGAACGAGGCGGGGGGAGCTATGGCTACACCTTC. As protein: CASRSERGGGSYGYTF.

This clone was seen a single time. This chain uses TRBV29-1 with TRBJ2-5, with a possible D match to TRBD1 (6 bases). The J call may be wrong; the DNA end is better matched by TRBJ2-7. CDR1 and CDR2 (germline): SQVTM, ANQGSEA. The CDR3 consists of 10 residues. The CDR3 spells CSVWDNEQYF. The CDR3 DNA is TGCAGCGTTTGGGACAACGAGCAGTACTTC.

The genes are TRBV28 and TRBJ2-7; 8 nucleotides align to TRBD2. J lost 7 bases, V lost 1 base, and 3 bases had no gene match. The CDR3 length is 13 residues. The germline CDR1 and CDR2 sequences are MDHEN and SYDVKM. Here the CDR3 reads CASSLYGGREQYF. CDR3 DNA sequence: TGTGCCAGCAGTTTATATGGCGGGAGGGAGCAGTACTTC.

V is TRBV6-4 and J is TRBJ1-5; 9 bases are shared with TRBD1. CDR3 length: 17 amino acids. V lost 1 base, J lost 7 bases, and 11 bases stayed unmatched. Looked up from germline, CDR1 is MRHNA and CDR2 is SNTAGT. Here the CDR3 reads CASSDLQGQGFGQPQHF. In nucleotides, the CDR3 is TGTGCCAGCAGTGACTTGCAAGGACAGGGGTTTGGGCAGCCCCAGCATTTT.

This clone has just a few counts. The chain employs TRBV10-2 and TRBJ2-7; D may be TRBD1 (5 bases). There are 14 residues in the CDR3. Per germline, CDR1 WSHSY and CDR2 SAAADI. Trimming took off 4 bases at V and 2 bases at J, with 12 bases between the two ends. CDR3 amino acids: CASSASDRPYEQYF. The CDR3 nucleotides are TGCGCCAGCAGTGCCTCAGACAGACCCTACGAGCAGTACTTC.

This chain connects TRBV6-5 to TRBJ2-1; 10 nucleotides agree with TRBD2. There are 14 residues in the CDR3. J lost 8 bases, V lost 8 bases, and 9 bases had no gene match. Germline lookup yields CDR1 MNHEY and CDR2 SVGAGI. In nucleotides, the CDR3 is TGTGCCAGCCGGGCTAGCGGGAGCCTCGATGAGCAGTTCTTC. Its protein is CASRASGSLDEQFF.

The V and J genes are TRBV5-4 and TRBJ1-1; D remains unclear. Germline CDR1 SGHNT, CDR2 YYREEE (reference sequence). The CDR3 runs to 14 residues. V gave up 1 base and J gave up 0 bases, with 7 bases separating them. This CDR3 is CASSLSGLNTEAFF. CDR3 sequence (DNA): TGTGCCAGCAGCTTGTCAGGTCTGAACACTGAAGCTTTCTTT.

This clone was observed a handful of times. The chain combines TRBV11-3 with TRBJ2-1; 11 bases line up with TRBD2. This CDR3 has 15 residues. CDR1 is SGHNT and CDR2 is YENEEA in the germline V gene. J gave up 5 bases and V 6 bases, and 6 bases lay outside the gene matches. CDR3 residues: CASSLTSGSHNEQFF. CDR3 DNA sequence: TGTGCCAGCAGTCTTACTAGCGGGAGCCACAATGAGCAGTTCTTC. The complete variable domain, with remaining parts taken from reference TRBV11-3 and TRBJ2-1, reads EAGVVQSPRYKIIEKKQPVAFWCNPISGHNTLYWYLQNLGQGPELLIRYENEEAVDDSQLPKDRFSAERLKGVDSTLKIQPAELGDSAVYLCASSLTSGSHNEQFFGPGTRLTVL.

The rearrangement uses TRBV11-2 and TRBJ2-5; D is possibly TRBD1 (6 bases). There are 14 residues in the CDR3. V lost 5 bases and J lost 4, with 14 bases in between. Germline V gene lookup returns CDR1 SGHAT and CDR2 FQNNGV. In DNA form, the CDR3 reads TGTGCCAGCAGCCCGACGACAGGAATAGAGACCCAGTACTTC. It translates to CASSPTTGIETQYF.

This clone was recorded only once. The gene calls are TRBV7-6 and TRBJ2-5; 10 bases fit TRBD2. V was pared by 5 bases and J by 5 bases, with 14 bases of the junction left unmatched. This CDR3 has 17 residues. Germline V gives CDR1 SGHVS, CDR2 FNYEAQ. The CDR3 loop is CASSQTSLAGVGETQYF. The CDR3 DNA reads TGTGCCAGCAGCCAAACAAGTCTAGCGGGAGTAGGGGAGACCCAGTACTTC.

The chain is built from TRBV28 and TRBJ2-1; 9 positions agree with TRBD1. Germline CDR1 is MDHEN and CDR2 is SYDVKM. The CDR3 is made up of 15 amino acids. V shed 5 bases, J shed 3 bases, and the junction held 5 bases outside the gene matches. CDR3 DNA sequence: TGTGCCAGCAGTCCTACGGGACAGGGCTACAATGAGCAGTTCTTC. This sequence encodes CASSPTGQGYNEQFF.

The chain carries TRBV9 and TRBJ2-1, with 13 bases identical to TRBD2. The CDR3 has 16 amino acids. Germline V gene data show CDR1 as SGDLS and CDR2 as YYNGEE. The junction had 8 bases not matched to a gene; V was cut back by 4 bases and J by 7 bases. The CDR3 sequence: CASSPQLAGGPNEQFF. The CDR3 DNA reads as TGTGCCAGCAGCCCCCAACTAGCGGGAGGGCCGAATGAGCAGTTCTTC. The variable domain in full, completed from reference TRBV9 and TRBJ2-1, reads DSGVTQTPKHLITATGQRVTLRCSPRSGDLSVYWYQQSLDQGLQFLIQYYNGEERAKGNILERFSAQQFPDLHSELNLSSLELGDSALYFCASSPQLAGGPNEQFFGPGTRLTVL.

The chain links TRBV5-4 to TRBJ2-1, with a weak D call TRBD1 (6 bases). CDR1 and CDR2 (germline): SGHNT, YYREEE (reference sequence). This CDR3 is built from 13 residues. V was clipped by 2 bases and J by 5 bases, with 8 bases between them. The CDR3 nucleotides read TGTGCCAGCAGCTTAACAGGGAACAATGAGCAGTTCTTC. It yields the protein CASSLTGNNEQFF.

The chain recombines TRBV7-3 with TRBJ2-5, with D perhaps matching TRBD2 (7 bases). The V end was cut by 0 bases, the J end by 1 base, with 15 bases between. CDR1 is SGHTA and CDR2 is FQGTGA in the germline V gene. This CDR3 is 17 amino acids long. CDR3 protein: CASSLTRGGGLQETQYF. The CDR3 DNA reads TGTGCCAGCAGCTTAACGAGGGGCGGGGGCCTCCAAGAGACCCAGTACTTC. Drawing the rest from reference TRBV7-3 and TRBJ2-5, the complete variable domain is GAGVSQTPSNKVTEKGKYVELRCDPISGHTALYWYRQSLGQGPEFLIYFQGTGAADDSGLPNDRFFAVRPEGSVSTLKIQRTERGDSAVYLCASSLTRGGGLQETQYFGPGTRLLVL.

The chain carries TRBV6-4 and TRBJ2-3; 8 bases are shared with TRBD1. Germline values: CDR1 MRHNA, CDR2 SNTAGT. The V and J ends lost 4 bases and 1 base, in that order; junction bases with no gene match: 1. The CDR3 is 14 amino acids. The DNA for the CDR3 is TGTGCCAGCAGTGGGGGACAGGGCACAGATACGCAGTATTTT. This encodes CASSGGQGTDTQYF.

The genes are TRBV19 and TRBJ1-6, with a tentative D call TRBD1 (5 bases). Germline V CDR1 and CDR2: LNHDA, SQIVND (reference sequence). The CDR3 is made up of 13 amino acids. Trimming removed 3 bases at V and 8 bases at J, with 8 bases between. The chain's CDR3 is CASSIRVDSPLHF. In DNA form, the CDR3 reads TGTGCCAGTAGTATCAGGGTGGATTCACCCCTCCACTTT.

The CDR3 DNA reads TGTGCCACCAGATGGGAGACGAACACCGGGGAGCTGTTTTTT. This translates into CATRWETNTGELFF. The chain combines TRBV15 with TRBJ2-2; D is possibly TRBD2 (5 bases). Germline V CDR1 and CDR2: LNHNV, YYDKDF (reference sequence). Trimming shortened V by 6 bases and J by 0 bases, and 8 bases separated the two germline ends. There are 14 residues in the CDR3. The variable domain in full, with the rest retrieved from reference TRBV15 and TRBJ2-2, is DAMVIQNPRYQVTQFGKPVTLSCSQTLNHNVMYWYQQKSSQAPKLLFHYYDKDFNNEADTPDNFQSRRPNTSFCFLDIRSPGLGDTAMYLCATRWETNTGELFFGEGSRLTVL.

The J gene is TRBJ1-2, the V gene TRBV10-3; 11 nucleotides agree with TRBD1. The V segment lost 8 bases and the J segment 7 bases; nucleotides outside the gene matches: 6. The CDR3 loop spans 13 amino acids. From germline, CDR1 is ENHRY and CDR2 SYGVKD. The CDR3: CAIGGQGASGYTF. The CDR3 coding sequence is TGTGCCATCGGAGGACAGGGGGCAAGTGGCTACACCTTC.

V is TRBV5-1 and J is TRBJ1-2; no reliable D call. Trimming took 0 bases from V and 1 from J, leaving 4 bases between them. The CDR3 is 13 residues long. CDR1 SGHRS and CDR2 YFSETQ come from the germline V gene. The CDR3 sequence is CASSLDGNYGYTF. The CDR3 DNA follows: TGCGCCAGCAGCTTGGACGGTAACTATGGCTACACCTTC.